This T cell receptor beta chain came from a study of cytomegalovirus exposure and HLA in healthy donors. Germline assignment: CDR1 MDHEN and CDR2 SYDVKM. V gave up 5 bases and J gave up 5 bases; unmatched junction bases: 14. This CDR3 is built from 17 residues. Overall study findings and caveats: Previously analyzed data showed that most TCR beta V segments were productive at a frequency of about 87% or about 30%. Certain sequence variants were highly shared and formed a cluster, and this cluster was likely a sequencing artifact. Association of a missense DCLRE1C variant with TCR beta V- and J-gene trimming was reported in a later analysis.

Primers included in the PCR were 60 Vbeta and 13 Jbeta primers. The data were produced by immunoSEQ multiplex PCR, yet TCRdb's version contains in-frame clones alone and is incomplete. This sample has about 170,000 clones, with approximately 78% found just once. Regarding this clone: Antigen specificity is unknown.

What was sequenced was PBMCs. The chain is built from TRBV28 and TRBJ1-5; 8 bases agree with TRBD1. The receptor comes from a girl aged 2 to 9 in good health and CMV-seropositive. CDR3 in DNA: TGTGCCAGCAGTATCCTACGGGCAGGGGGCTACGATCAGCCCCAGCATTTT. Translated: CASSILRAGGYDQPQHF.